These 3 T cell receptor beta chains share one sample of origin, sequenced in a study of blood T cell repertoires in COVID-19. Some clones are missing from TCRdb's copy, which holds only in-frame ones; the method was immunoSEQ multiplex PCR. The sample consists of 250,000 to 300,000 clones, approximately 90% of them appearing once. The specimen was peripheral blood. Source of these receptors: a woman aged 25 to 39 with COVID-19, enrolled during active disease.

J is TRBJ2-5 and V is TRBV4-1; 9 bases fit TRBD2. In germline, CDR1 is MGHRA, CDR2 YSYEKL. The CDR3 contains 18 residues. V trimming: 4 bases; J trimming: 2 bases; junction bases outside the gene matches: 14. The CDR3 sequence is CASSPGVAGVGFQETQYF. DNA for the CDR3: TGCGCCAGCAGCCCTGGGGTAGCGGGAGTTGGGTTTCAAGAGACCCAGTACTTC.

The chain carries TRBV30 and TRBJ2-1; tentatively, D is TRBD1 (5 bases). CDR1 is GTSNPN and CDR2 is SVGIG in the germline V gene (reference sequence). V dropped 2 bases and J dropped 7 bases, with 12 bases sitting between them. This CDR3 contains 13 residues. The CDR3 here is CAWSPQGLNEQFF. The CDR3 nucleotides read TGTGCCTGGAGTCCCCAGGGATTGAATGAGCAGTTCTTC.

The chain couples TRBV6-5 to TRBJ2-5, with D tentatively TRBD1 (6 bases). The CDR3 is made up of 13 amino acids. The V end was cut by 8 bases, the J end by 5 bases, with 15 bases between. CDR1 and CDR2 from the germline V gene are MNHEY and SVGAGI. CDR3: CASGGYPRETQYF. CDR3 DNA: TGTGCCAGCGGGGGCTACCCGAGGGAGACCCAGTACTTC.